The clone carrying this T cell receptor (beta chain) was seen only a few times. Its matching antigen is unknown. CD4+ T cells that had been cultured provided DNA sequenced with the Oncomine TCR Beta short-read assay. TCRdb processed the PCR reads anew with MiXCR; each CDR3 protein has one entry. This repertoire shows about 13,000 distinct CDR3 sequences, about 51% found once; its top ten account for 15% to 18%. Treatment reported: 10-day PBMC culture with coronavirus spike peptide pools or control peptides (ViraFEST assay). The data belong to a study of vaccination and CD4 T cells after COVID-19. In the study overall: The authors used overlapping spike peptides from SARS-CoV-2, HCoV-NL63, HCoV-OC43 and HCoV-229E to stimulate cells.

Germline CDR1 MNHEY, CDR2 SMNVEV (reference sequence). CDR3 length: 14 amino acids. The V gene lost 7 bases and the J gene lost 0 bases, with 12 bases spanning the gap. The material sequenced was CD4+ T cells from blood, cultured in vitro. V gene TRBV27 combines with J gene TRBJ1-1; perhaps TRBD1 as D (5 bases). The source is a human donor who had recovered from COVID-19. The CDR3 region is CASTRDGVNTEAFF. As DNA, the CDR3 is TGTGCCAGCACCCGGGACGGAGTGAACACTGAAGCTTTCTTT.